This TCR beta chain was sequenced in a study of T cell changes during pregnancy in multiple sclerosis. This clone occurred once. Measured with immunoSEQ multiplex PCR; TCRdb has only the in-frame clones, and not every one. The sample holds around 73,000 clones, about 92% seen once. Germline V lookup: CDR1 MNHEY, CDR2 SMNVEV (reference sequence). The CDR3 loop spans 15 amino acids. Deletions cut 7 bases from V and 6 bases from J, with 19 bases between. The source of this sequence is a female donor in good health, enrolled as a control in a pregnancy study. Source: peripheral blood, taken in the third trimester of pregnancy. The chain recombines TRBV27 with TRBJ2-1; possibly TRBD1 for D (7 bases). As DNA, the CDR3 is TGTGCCAGCAAACCTAACAGGGGACTCACCAATGAGCAGTTCTTC. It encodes CASKPNRGLTNEQFF.